Sequencing of this T cell receptor (beta chain) was carried out in a study of CD8+ T cells in alopecia areata (dated by TCRdb to 2017 to 2018). For the wider study: The treated patients took part in an open-label pilot trial in which moderate-to-severe alopecia areata was treated with oral tofacitinib at 5 to 10 mg twice daily. Scalp clonality was compared across normal scalp (n=4), patchy alopecia areata scalp (n=8), and alopecia totalis/universalis scalp (n=8). Tofacitinib-treated patients had biopsies at baseline and at 4 and 24 weeks of treatment, with a later scalp biopsy in several patients. Amplification of TCRbeta CDR3 regions was done by immunoSEQ multiplex PCR using 35 Vbeta forward primers and 13 Jbeta reverse primers. Human TCRbeta sequencing covered scalp tissue and sorted CD4+ and CD8+ peripheral blood T cells from patchy and totalis/universalis alopecia areata patients and healthy controls. RNA was obtained with the PAXgene miRNA kit for fixed scalp, the miRNeasy kit for PBMCs, and the RNeasy kit for mouse skin. Patients received tofacitinib for 6 to 18 months and were then followed off drug for 6 months to check for delayed response and recurrence. High-throughput TCRbeta sequencing was used to examine T cell clonal expansion in alopecia areata in both the C3H/HeJ mouse model and human patients. General study outcomes and caveats: Compared with normal scalp, lesional scalp, particularly in alopecia totalis/universalis, had higher clonality and more expanded CD8+ clones, which suggests antigenic drive. Compared with mice, TCR sequences shared between patients were less clear, possibly partly because of HLA diversity across the patient population. Scalp TCR repertoire analysis is complicated because resident alphabeta T cells in normal human skin are also sequenced, whereas mouse skin is dominated by gammadelta T cells.

The method behind the library was the immunoSEQ multiplex PCR assay. To provide template for TCR sequencing, every sample had RNA extracted and reverse transcribed into cDNA. First-strand cDNA was synthesized using SuperScript III with a 2:1 mix of oligo-dT and random hexamers. A synthetic immune receptor repertoire was used to assess amplification bias, and residual bias was removed computationally. The published analysis was carried out like this. Raw reads were preprocessed to remove errors, and CDR3 was defined according to IMGT conventions as the region from the conserved cysteine to phenylalanine. Clonality was computed by normalizing Shannon entropy by log2 of the number of productive unique TCRs and subtracting the result from 1. Whether scalp clones were CD4 or CD8 was inferred by matching scalp TCRbeta sequences against CD4 and CD8 repertoires sorted from blood. TCRdb obtained this table from immuneACCESS and retained in-frame rearrangements with V and J assigned. These tables miss some clones; where compared with another copy, unresolved V genes account for less than half of the shortfall, and the remainder is unexplained. V and J calls and clone size are those listed in that table; D and trimming were worked out from the DNA. The table for this sample lists fewer than 100,000 clones; under 45% of them were counted only once. Jointly, the top ten make up approximately 0.79% of the sample.

Turning to this clone: Its antigen is currently not known. One end of the junction varies from germline; a read error may be responsible.

Peripheral blood and lesional scalp punch biopsies were obtained from patients with alopecia areata. PBMCs were isolated by density centrifugation and stained for CD3, CD4 and CD8, and CD4+ and CD8+ T cells were sorted on a FACSAria. Sequences SNHLY (CDR1) and FYNNEI (CDR2) are obtained from the germline V gene. Reading from cysteine to phenylalanine, the CDR3 counts 12 amino acids. The kept DNA is CDR3 alone, 36 bases in frame from the first base. The V gene is TRBV2 and the J gene is TRBJ1-1, with no reliable assignment of the D segment. The sample was CD4+ T cells sorted from blood. The TCR was taken from a human donor with alopecia areata. The nucleotides read TGTGCCAGCAGGGAAGGATTAAATACAGCTTTCTTT. It translates to CASREGLNTAFF.